These 14 T cell receptor beta chains share one sample of origin, sequenced in a study of ipilimumab plus nivolumab after autologous stem cell transplantation. TCRdb's copy holds only in-frame clones and misses some; the assay was immunoSEQ multiplex PCR. The sample consists of about 6,300 clones, 85% to 90% of them appearing once. The sequencing used PBMCs, collected in a trial of ipilimumab plus nivolumab as post-transplant consolidation. These receptor sequences come from a female donor with multiple myeloma.

This clone was found once. This chain uses TRBV7-6 with TRBJ2-1; D is undetermined. The CDR3 spans 15 residues. Germline CDR1 SGHVS, CDR2 FNYEAQ. Trimming shortened V by 1 base and J by 8 bases, and 15 bases separated the two germline ends. CDR3 nucleotides: TGTGCCAGCAGCTTAGAGGGTTCTCTATTGGATGAGCAGTTCTTC. This encodes CASSLEGSLLDEQFF.

The chain uses TRBV5-1 and TRBJ2-3; D not resolved. The CDR3 covers 15 residues. Deletions cut 0 bases from V and 4 bases from J, with 12 bases between. Per the germline V gene, CDR1 is SGHRS and CDR2 is YFSETQ. The CDR3 sequence: CASSLEAPEADTQYF. The CDR3 bases are TGCGCCAGCAGCTTGGAGGCGCCTGAGGCAGATACGCAGTATTTT.

The chain recombines TRBV5-1 with TRBJ1-2; weak D call: TRBD1 (5 bases). V dropped 0 bases and J dropped 8 bases, with 14 bases sitting between them. This CDR3 region has 14 residues. Germline V lookup: CDR1 SGHRS, CDR2 YFSETQ. In nucleotides, the CDR3 is TGCGCCAGCAGCTTGGCCGACAGCTACCTAGGCTACACCTTC. Amino acids: CASSLADSYLGYTF. Full variable domain (remainder filled in from reference TRBV5-1 and TRBJ1-2): KAGVTQTPRYLIKTRGQQVTLSCSPISGHRSVSWYQQTPGQGLQFLFEYFSETQRNKGNFPGRFSGRQFSNSRSEMNVSTLELGDSALYLCASSLADSYLGYTFGSGTRLTVV.

The rearrangement uses TRBV7-2 and TRBJ2-7; 11 bases fit TRBD2. The CDR3 is made up of 14 amino acids. V lost 3 bases to trimming and J lost 5 bases; unmatched junction nucleotides: 3. Germline V gives CDR1 SGHTA, CDR2 FQGNSA. The CDR3 nucleotides read TGTGCCAGCAGCTTTACTAGCGGGAGCCACGAGCAGTACTTC. This translates into CASSFTSGSHEQYF.

The chain joins TRBV4-3 to TRBJ2-3; the D is unclear. The CDR3 has 15 residues. Germline V gene data show CDR1 as LGHNA and CDR2 as YSLEER. Trimming removed 3 bases from V and 4 bases from J, with 14 bases in between. In nucleotides, the CDR3 is TGCGCCAGCAGCCACAGACGGCGATCCTCAGATACGCAGTATTTT. Its translation is CASSHRRRSSDTQYF.

The chain joins TRBV9 to TRBJ2-1, with TRBD2 matching 12 bases. This CDR3 spans 19 amino acids. Germline V gives CDR1 SGDLS, CDR2 YYNGEE. The junction had 10 bases not matched to a gene; V was cut back by 3 bases and J by 0 bases. The CDR3 bases are TGTGCCAGCAGCGCGCCCAGGACTAGCGGGGCCAGCTCCTACAATGAGCAGTTCTTC. This sequence encodes CASSAPRTSGASSYNEQFF.

The chain carries TRBV27 and TRBJ1-1; D is unresolved. V lost 6 bases and J 0 bases, leaving 8 bases between the germline ends. Germline V gene lookup returns CDR1 MNHEY and CDR2 SMNVEV (reference sequence). The CDR3 spans 13 residues. This CDR3 is CASRYSLNTEAFF. The DNA for the CDR3 is TGTGCCAGCAGGTACAGTTTGAACACTGAAGCTTTCTTT.

This clone has only a few counts. J is TRBJ2-3 and V is TRBV7-2; a weak D match, TRBD1 (5 bases). The CDR3 has 14 residues. V lost 5 bases to trimming and J lost 2 bases, with 11 bases between them. CDR1 is SGHTA, CDR2 FQGNSA, per germline. The CDR3 region has the DNA TGTGCCAGCAGCCCCCAGGGTTCCACAGATACGCAGTATTTT. Protein product: CASSPQGSTDTQYF.

The chain carries TRBV6-6 and TRBJ1-2, with TRBD1 matching over 11 bases. This CDR3 contains 13 residues. After removal of 6 bases from V and 10 bases from J, the junction contained 7 bases not matched to a gene. The germline V gene has CDR1 MNHNY and CDR2 SVGAGI (reference sequence). The CDR3 sequence is CASRDGTGGDYTF. The CDR3 region has the DNA TGTGCCAGCAGAGATGGGACAGGGGGTGACTACACCTTC.

This clone was recorded once. This chain uses TRBV4-1 with TRBJ2-1; D not certain. Trimming stripped 3 bases from V and 6 bases from J, with 6 bases between. CDR1 and CDR2 from the germline V gene are MGHRA and YSYEKL. The CDR3 is 12 amino acids. Here the CDR3 DNA reads TGCGCCAGCAGCCATTTAGTCAATGAGCAGTTCTTC. It specifies CASSHLVNEQFF.

This CDR3 reads CASSPTSGSDIQYF. DNA for the CDR3: TGTGCCAGTAGTCCTACTAGCGGGAGTGACATTCAGTACTTC. This chain links TRBV19 with TRBJ2-4; 11 nucleotides agree with TRBD2. The CDR3 extends over 14 amino acids. Looked up from germline, CDR1 is LNHDA and CDR2 is SQIVND (reference sequence). With V trimmed by 5 bases and J by 8 bases, 5 bases remained unmatched. The full variable domain, rest sourced from reference TRBV19 and TRBJ2-4, is DGGITQSPKYLFRKEGQNVTLSCEQNLNHDAMYWYRQDPGQGLRLIYYSQIVNDFQKGDIAEGYSVSREKKESFPLTVTSAQKNPTAFYLCASSPTSGSDIQYFGAGTRLSVL.

V and J are TRBV7-8 and TRBJ2-7; D is unclear. From germline, CDR1 is SGHVS and CDR2 FQNEAQ. Trimming left V 5 bases short and J 7 bases short, with 18 bases between. The CDR3 spans 14 residues. The CDR3 sequence is CASSPEWAALEQYF. The CDR3 nucleotides are TGTGCCAGCAGCCCAGAGTGGGCAGCCCTGGAGCAGTACTTC.

The V and J genes are TRBV11-2 and TRBJ2-1; 13 bases align to TRBD2. This CDR3 is built from 17 residues. V shed 4 bases, J shed 4 bases, and the junction held 7 bases outside the gene matches. Looked up from germline, CDR1 is SGHAT and CDR2 is FQNNGV. CDR3 loop: CASSSWTSGSRYNEQFF. In DNA, the CDR3 is TGTGCCAGCAGCTCCTGGACTAGCGGGAGTCGGTACAATGAGCAGTTCTTC.

V and J are TRBV7-6 and TRBJ2-1; 7 bases agree with TRBD2. Looked up from germline, CDR1 is SGHVS and CDR2 is FNYEAQ. CDR3 length: 16 amino acids. J was trimmed by 7 bases and V by 6 bases; bases with no gene match: 15. The DNA of the CDR3 is TGTGCCAGCAGTTGGGGGGGGACCCCTGGAGTGAATGAGCAGTTCTTC. Its translation: CASSWGGTPGVNEQFF.